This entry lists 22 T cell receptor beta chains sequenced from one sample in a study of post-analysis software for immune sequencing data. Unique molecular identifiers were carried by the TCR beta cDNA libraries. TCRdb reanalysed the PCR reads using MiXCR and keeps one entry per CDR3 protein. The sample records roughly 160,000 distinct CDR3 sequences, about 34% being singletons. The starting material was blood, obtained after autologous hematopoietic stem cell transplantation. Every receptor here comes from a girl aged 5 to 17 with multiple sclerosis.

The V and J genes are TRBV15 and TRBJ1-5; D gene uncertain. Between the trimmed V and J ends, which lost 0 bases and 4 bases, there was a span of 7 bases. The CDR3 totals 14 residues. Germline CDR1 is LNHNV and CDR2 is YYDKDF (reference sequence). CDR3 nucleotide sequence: TGTGCCACCAGCAGAGATTTAGGAAATCAGCCCCAGCATTTT. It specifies CATSRDLGNQPQHF.

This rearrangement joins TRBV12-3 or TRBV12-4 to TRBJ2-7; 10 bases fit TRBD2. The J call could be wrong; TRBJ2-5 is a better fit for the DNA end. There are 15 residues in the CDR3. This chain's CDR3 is CASSSLAGSKETQYF. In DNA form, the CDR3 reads TGTGCCAGCAGTTCACTAGCGGGGTCGAAAGAGACCCAGTACTTC.

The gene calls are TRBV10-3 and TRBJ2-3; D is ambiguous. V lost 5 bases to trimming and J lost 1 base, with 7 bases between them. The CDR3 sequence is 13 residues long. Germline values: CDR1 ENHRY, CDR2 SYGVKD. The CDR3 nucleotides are TGTGCCATCAGTAGTACCGGCACAGATACGCAGTATTTT. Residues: CAISSTGTDTQYF.

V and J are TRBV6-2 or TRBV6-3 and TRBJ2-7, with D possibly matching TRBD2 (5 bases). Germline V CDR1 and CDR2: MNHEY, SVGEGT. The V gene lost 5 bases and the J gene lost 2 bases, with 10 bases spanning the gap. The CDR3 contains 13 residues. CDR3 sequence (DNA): TGTGCCAGCAGTGACGGGATCCCCTACGAGCAGTACTTC. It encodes CASSDGIPYEQYF.

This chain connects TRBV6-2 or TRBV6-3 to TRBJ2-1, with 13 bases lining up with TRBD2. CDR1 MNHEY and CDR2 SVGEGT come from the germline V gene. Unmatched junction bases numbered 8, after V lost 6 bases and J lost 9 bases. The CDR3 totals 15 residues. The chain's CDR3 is CASRPGLAGVAEQFF. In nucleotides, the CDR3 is TGTGCCAGCAGACCTGGACTAGCGGGAGTAGCTGAGCAGTTCTTC.

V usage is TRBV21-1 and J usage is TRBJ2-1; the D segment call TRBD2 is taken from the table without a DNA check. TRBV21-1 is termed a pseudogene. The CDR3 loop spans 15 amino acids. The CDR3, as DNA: TGTGCCAGCTCCCGTAGCGGCTCGTCGAACAATGAGCAGTTCTTC. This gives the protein CASSRSGSSNNEQFF.

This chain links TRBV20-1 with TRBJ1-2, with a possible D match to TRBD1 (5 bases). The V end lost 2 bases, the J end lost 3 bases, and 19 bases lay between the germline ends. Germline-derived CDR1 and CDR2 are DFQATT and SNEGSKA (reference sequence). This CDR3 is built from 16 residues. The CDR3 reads CSARTTGRGRDYGYTF. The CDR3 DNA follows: TGCAGTGCTAGAACCACAGGACGGGGAAGGGACTATGGCTACACCTTC.

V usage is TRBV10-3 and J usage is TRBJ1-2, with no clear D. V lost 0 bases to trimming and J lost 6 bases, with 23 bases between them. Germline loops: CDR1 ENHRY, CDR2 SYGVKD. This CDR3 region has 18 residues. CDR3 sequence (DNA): TGTGCCATCAGTGAGTCGGCCGGTGGCAGTCCTGGCCCGAATGGCTACACCTTC. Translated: CAISESAGGSPGPNGYTF.

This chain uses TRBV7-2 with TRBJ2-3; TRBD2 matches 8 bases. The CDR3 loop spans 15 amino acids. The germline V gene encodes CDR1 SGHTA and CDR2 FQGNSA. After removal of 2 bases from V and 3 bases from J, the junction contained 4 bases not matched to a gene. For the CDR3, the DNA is TGTGCCAGCAGCTTAAGCGGGAGTTTAACAGATACGCAGTATTTT. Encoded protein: CASSLSGSLTDTQYF.

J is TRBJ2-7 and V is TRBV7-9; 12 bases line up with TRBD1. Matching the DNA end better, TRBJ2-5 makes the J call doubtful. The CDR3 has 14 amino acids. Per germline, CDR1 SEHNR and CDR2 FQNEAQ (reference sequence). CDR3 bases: TGTGCCAGCAGCCGGGACAGGGGGCGAGAGACCCAGTACTTC. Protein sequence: CASSRDRGRETQYF.

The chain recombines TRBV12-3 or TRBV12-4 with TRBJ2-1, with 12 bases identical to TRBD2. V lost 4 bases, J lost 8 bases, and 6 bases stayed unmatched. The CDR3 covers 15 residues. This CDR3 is CASSWGLAGGHEQFF. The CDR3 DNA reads TGTGCCAGCAGTTGGGGCCTAGCGGGGGGGCATGAGCAGTTCTTC.

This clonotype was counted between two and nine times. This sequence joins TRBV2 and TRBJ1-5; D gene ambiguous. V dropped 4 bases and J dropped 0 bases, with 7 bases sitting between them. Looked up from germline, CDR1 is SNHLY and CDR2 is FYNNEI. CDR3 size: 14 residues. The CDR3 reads CASSALDSNQPQHF. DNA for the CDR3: TGTGCCAGCAGTGCCCTTGATAGCAATCAGCCCCAGCATTTT.

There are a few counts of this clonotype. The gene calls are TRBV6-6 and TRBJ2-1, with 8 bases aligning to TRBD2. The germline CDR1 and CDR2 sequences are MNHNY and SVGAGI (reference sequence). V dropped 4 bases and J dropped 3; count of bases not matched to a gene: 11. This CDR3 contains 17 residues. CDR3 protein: CASSSTRGLGGYNEQFF. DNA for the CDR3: TGTGCCAGCAGTTCCACTCGGGGACTAGGTGGCTACAATGAGCAGTTCTTC.

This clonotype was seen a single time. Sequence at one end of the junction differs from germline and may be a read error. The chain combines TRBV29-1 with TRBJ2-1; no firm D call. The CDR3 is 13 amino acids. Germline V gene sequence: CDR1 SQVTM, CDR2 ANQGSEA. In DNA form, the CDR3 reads TGCAGCGTTTATTTAGGGTCCTACAATGGGCAGTTCTTC. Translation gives CSVYLGSYNGQFF.

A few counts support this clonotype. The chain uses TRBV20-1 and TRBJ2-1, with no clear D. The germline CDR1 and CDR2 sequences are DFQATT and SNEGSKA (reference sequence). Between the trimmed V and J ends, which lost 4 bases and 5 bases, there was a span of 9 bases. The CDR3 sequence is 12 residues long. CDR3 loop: CSANDGDNEQFF. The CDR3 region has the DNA TGCAGTGCTAACGACGGAGACAATGAGCAGTTCTTC.

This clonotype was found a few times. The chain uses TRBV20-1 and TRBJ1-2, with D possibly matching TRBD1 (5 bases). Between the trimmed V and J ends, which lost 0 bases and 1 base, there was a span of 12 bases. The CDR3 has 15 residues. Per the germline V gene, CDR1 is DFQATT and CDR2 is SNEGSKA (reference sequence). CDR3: CSAREDTSRNYGYTF. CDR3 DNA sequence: TGCAGTGCTAGAGAGGACACAAGTCGTAACTATGGCTACACCTTC.

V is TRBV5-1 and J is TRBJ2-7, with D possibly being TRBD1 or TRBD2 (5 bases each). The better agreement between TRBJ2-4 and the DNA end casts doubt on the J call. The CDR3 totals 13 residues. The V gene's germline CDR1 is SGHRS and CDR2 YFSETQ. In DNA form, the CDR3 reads TGCGCCAGCAGCTATGGGGGTATAAACATTCAGTACTTC. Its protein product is CASSYGGINIQYF.

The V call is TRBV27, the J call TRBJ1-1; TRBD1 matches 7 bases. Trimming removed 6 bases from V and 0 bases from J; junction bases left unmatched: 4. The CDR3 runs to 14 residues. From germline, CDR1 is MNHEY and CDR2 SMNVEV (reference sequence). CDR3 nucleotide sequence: TGTGCCAGCAGGGGGGACAGCCTGAACACTGAAGCTTTCTTT. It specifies CASRGDSLNTEAFF.

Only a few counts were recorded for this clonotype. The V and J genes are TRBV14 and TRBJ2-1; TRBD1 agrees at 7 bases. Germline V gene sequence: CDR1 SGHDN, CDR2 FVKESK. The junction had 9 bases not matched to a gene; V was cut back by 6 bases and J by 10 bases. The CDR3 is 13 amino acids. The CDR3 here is CASRQPGTEEQFF. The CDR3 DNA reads TGTGCCAGCAGACAACCCGGGACAGAGGAGCAGTTCTTC.

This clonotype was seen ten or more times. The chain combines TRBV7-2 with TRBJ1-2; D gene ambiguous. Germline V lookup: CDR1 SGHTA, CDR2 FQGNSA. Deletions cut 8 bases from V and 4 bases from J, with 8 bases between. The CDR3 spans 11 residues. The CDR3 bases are TGTGCCAGCGAGAGGGCCTATGGCTACACCTTC. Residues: CASERAYGYTF.

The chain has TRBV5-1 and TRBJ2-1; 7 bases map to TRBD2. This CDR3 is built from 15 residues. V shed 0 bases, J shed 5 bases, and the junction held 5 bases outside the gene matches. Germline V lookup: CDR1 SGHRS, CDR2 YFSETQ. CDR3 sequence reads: CASSLVAGADNEQFF. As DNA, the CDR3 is TGCGCCAGCAGCTTGGTGGCGGGAGCCGACAATGAGCAGTTCTTC.

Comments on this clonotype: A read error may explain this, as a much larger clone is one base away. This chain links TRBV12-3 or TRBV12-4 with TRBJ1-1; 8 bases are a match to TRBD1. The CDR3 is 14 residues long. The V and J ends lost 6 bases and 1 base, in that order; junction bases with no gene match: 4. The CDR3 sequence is CASRYRGENTEAFF. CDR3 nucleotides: TGTGCCAGCAGATACAGGGGGGAGAACACTGAAGCTTTCTTT.